This TCR beta chain was documented in a study of blood T cells in healthy people across ages. Whole-study results and caveats: When set beside aged donors, long-lived donors presented more naive CD4+ cells and higher diversity.

There are 15 residues in the CDR3. Germline-derived CDR1 and CDR2 are SGHVS and FQNEAQ. Trimming at V came to 5 bases and at J to 9 bases, leaving 6 bases not matched to a gene. Donor samples were obtained from healthy Caucasian individuals from Russia, aged about 6 to 95. As regards this clonotype: Its antigen is unknown.

Alongside a J-beta primer mix, a sample-barcoded 5' primer served in a second PCR lasting about 7 to 12 cycles. One entry per CDR3 protein, called by TCRdb with MiXCR from the 5' RACE reads. The table includes approximately 800,000 distinct CDR3 sequences, around half detected once. This chain uses TRBV7-8 with TRBJ2-1; TRBD2 matches at 14 bases. This TCR was recovered from an older man in good health. Sequenced material: blood. CDR3 residues: CASSRGLAGESEQFF. CDR3 bases: TGTGCCAGCAGCCGGGGACTAGCGGGAGAGAGTGAGCAGTTCTTC.